This TCR beta chain is drawn from a study of T-cell reconstitution after alpha-beta-depleted transplantation in children. Losses at the gene ends were 5 bases for V and 3 bases for J; bases not matched to a gene: 1. The CDR3 runs to 12 residues. The germline V gene has CDR1 GTSNPN and CDR2 SVGIG (reference sequence). Unique molecular identifiers were used to barcode this TCRbeta library. TCRdb re-called the PCR reads with MiXCR, one entry per CDR3 protein. Here the sample spans around 600,000 distinct CDR3 sequences, about 10% being singletons. The sequencing here drew on PBMCs from the stem cell graft donor, taken from the stem cell graft. V and J are TRBV30 and TRBJ2-7, with TRBD1 matching over 10 bases. This receptor was taken from a human donor who donated a stem cell graft to a child with acute myeloid leukemia. CDR3 DNA: TGTGCCTGGGGGACAGGGGTCTACGAGCAGTACTTC. As protein: CAWGTGVYEQYF.